This T cell receptor (beta chain) appears in the sequencing data of a study of blood T cell repertoires in COVID-19. On the study more broadly: Whether acute or convalescent, the COVID-19 samples came from the United States, Italy and Spain. PBMCs, B-cell-depleted T cells, or T cells were the source of the cDNA or gDNA that made up the material.

The method was immunoSEQ multiplex PCR; TCRdb's version includes in-frame clones alone and lacks a portion of them. The repertoire holds hundreds of thousands of clones, with roughly 90% as singletons. The specimen was peripheral blood. This TCR derives from a man between 35 and 55 years old with acute or convalescent COVID-19.

Written as DNA, the CDR3 is TGTGCCAGCAGCTCCTACCCTTTGAGCGGGGGGTTGACAGATACGCAGTATTTT. It encodes CASSSYPLSGGLTDTQYF. The V call is TRBV9, the J call TRBJ2-3; 9 nucleotides align to TRBD2. The V gene's germline CDR1 is SGDLS and CDR2 YYNGEE. The CDR3 sequence is 18 residues long. V dropped 4 bases and J dropped 3; count of bases not matched to a gene: 15.